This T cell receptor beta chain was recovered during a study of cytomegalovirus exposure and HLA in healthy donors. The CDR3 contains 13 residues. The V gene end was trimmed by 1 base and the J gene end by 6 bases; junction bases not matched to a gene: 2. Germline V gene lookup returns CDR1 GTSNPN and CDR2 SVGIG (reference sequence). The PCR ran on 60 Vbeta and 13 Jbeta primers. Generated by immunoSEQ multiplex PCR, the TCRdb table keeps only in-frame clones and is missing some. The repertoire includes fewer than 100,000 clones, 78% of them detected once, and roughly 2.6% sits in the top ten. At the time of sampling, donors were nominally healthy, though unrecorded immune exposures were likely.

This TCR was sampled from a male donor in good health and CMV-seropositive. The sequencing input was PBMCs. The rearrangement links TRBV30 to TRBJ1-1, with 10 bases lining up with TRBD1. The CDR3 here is CAWSEGQGAEAFF. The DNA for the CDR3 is TGTGCCTGGAGTGAAGGACAGGGGGCTGAAGCTTTCTTT. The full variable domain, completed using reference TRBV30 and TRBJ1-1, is SQTIHQWPATLVQPVGSPLSLECTVEGTSNPNLYWYRQAAGRGLQLLFYSVGIGQISSEVPQNLSASRPQDRQFILSSKKLLLSDSGFYLCAWSEGQGAEAFFGQGTRLTVV.